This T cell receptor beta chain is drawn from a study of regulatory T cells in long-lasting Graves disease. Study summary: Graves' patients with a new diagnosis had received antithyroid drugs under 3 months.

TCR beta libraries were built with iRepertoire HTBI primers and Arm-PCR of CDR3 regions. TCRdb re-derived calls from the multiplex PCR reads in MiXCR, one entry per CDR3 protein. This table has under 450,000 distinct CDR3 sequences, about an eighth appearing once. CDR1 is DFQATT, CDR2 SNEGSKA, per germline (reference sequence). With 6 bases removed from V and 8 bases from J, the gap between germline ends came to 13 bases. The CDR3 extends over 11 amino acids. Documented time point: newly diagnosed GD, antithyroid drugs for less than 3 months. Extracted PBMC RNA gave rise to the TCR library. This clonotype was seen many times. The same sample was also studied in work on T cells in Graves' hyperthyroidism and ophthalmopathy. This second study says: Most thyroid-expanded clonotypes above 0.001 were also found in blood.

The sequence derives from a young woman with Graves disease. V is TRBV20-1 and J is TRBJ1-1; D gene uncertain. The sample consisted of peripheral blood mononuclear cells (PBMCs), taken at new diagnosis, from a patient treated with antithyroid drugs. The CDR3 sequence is CSAAKAYEAFF. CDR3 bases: TGCAGTGCGGCCAAGGCTTACGAAGCTTTCTTT.